The present T cell receptor (beta chain) was sequenced within a study of blood T cell repertoires in COVID-19. Only in-frame clones appear in the TCRdb table, and some are missing; sequencing was by immunoSEQ multiplex PCR. The data hold around 130,000 clones, with 75% to 90% observed a single time. Recovered Cohort 3 donors showed two negative PCRs, clearance, or symptom resolution. The TCR originated in a woman between 45 and 60 years old who had recovered from COVID-19. The sequenced material came from PBMCs or T cells enriched from blood (not recorded which).

This CDR3 reads CASRKGLSNEKLFF. In nucleotides, the CDR3 is TGTGCCAGCAGAAAGGGGTTGTCTAATGAAAAACTGTTTTTT. V gene TRBV6-5 combines with J gene TRBJ1-4, with a weak D call TRBD1 (5 bases). Trimming left V 6 bases short and J 3 bases short, with 11 bases between. This CDR3 is 14 amino acids long. The germline CDR1 and CDR2 sequences are MNHEY and SVGAGI.